This entry is about one TCR beta chain. The antigen remains unidentified. CDR1 is SGDLS, CDR2 YYNGEE, per germline. V gave up 4 bases and J gave up 2 bases, with 13 bases separating them. The CDR3 runs 15 residues. The sample originates from a study of cytomegalovirus exposure and HLA in healthy donors. Whole-study results and caveats: A few of the chains that were CMV-associated were confirmed in vitro to be specific for CMV antigens. Immune exposure was documented only through CMV serostatus. TCR beta chain V- and J-gene trimming was linked, in a later analysis, to a missense variant in DCLRE1C.

PCR involved 60 Vbeta and 13 Jbeta primers. Sequencing used immunoSEQ multiplex PCR; TCRdb keeps in-frame clones, though not all of them. This table has about 140,000 clones, roughly 77% appearing once. This TCR was recovered from a man under 40 in good health. The sample consisted of PBMCs. The rearrangement uses TRBV9 and TRBJ1-5, with D possibly being TRBD1 (5 bases). CDR3 sequence (DNA): TGTGCCAGCAGCCCAGGGATGTTGGGCAATCAGCCCCAGCATTTT. It specifies CASSPGMLGNQPQHF.